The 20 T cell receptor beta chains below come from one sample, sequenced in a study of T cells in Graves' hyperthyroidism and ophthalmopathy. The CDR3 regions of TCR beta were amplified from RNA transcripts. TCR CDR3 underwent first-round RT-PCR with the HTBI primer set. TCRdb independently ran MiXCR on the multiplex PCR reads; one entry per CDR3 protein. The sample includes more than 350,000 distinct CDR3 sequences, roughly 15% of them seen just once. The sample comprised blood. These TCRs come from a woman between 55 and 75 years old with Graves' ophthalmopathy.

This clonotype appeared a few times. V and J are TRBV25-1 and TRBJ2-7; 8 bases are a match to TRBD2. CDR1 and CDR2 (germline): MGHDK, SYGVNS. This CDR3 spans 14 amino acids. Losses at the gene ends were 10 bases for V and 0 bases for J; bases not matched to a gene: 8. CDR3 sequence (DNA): TGTGCCACCGCAGCGGGAGACCCCTCCTACGAGCAGTACTTC. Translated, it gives CATAAGDPSYEQYF.

The DNA for the CDR3 is TGTGCCAGCAGCTCCCCCCTAGCGGGTTTATCCTACGAGCAGTACTTC. Protein: CASSSPLAGLSYEQYF. The chain has TRBV7-9 and TRBJ2-7, with 8 bases fitting TRBD2. The germline CDR1 and CDR2 sequences are SEHNR and FQNEAQ (reference sequence). This CDR3 has 16 residues. With V trimmed by 4 bases and J by 1 base, 9 bases remained unmatched.

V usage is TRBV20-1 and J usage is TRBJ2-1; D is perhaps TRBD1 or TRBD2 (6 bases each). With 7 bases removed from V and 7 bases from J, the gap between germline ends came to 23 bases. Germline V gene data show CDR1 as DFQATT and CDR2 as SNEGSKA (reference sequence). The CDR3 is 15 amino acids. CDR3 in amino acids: CSVHAGRGGLNEQFF. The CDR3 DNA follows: TGCAGTGTCCATGCTGGGAGAGGGGGGCTTAATGAGCAGTTCTTC.

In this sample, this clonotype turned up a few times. The CDR3 DNA sequence: TGTGCCAGCAGCCATGCCAGGGGGCTTGGACTAGCGGGGAACACCGGGGAGCTGTTTTTT. It encodes CASSHARGLGLAGNTGELFF. The chain employs TRBV3-1 and TRBJ2-2; 11 bases map to TRBD2. The CDR3 runs 20 residues. V dropped 3 bases and J dropped 1; count of bases not matched to a gene: 13. Germline CDR1 LGHDT, CDR2 YNNKEL (reference sequence).

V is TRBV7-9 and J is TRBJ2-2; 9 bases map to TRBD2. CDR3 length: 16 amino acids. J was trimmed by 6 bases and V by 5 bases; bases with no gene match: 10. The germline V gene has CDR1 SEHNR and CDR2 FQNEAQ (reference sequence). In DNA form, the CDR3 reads TGTGCCAGCAGCCCACAGAGTAGCGGGAGAGCCGGGGAGCTGTTTTTT. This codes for CASSPQSSGRAGELFF.

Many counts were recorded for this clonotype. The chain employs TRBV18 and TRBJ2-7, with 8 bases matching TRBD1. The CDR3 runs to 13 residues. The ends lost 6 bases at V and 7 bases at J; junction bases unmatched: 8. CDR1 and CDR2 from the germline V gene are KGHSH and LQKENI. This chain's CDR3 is CASSKDRAGEQYF. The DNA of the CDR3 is TGTGCCAGCTCGAAGGACAGGGCGGGTGAGCAGTACTTC.

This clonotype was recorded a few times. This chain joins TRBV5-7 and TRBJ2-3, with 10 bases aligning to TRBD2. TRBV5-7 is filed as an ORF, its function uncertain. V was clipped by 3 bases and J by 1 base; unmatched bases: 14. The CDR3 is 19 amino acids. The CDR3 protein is CASSSTGRTSGCGTDTQYF. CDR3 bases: TGTGCCAGCAGCTCGACAGGGCGGACTAGCGGCTGCGGCACAGATACGCAGTATTTT.

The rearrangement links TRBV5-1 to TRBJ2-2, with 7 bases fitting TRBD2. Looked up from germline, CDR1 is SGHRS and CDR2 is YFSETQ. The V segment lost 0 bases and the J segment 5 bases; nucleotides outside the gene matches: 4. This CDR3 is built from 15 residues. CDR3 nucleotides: TGCGCCAGCAGCTTGGCGGGAGGATTGACCGGGGAGCTGTTTTTT. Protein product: CASSLAGGLTGELFF.

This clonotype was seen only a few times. CDR3 sequence reads: CASTSRGRGFMGPQYF. The CDR3 bases are TGTGCCAGCACCTCTCGGGGCCGCGGGTTTATGGGACCCCAGTACTTC. V gene TRBV27 combines with J gene TRBJ2-5, with D perhaps being TRBD1 or TRBD2 (5 bases each). The CDR3 spans 16 residues. Germline CDR1 MNHEY, CDR2 SMNVEV (reference sequence). Trimming removed 7 bases from V and 9 bases from J, with 27 bases in between.

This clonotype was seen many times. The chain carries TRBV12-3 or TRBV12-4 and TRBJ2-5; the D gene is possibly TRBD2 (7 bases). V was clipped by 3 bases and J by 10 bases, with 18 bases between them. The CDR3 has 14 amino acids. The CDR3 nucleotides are TGTGCCAGCAGTTTTATGGGGGCCCGGGGGGACCAGTACTTC. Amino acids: CASSFMGARGDQYF.

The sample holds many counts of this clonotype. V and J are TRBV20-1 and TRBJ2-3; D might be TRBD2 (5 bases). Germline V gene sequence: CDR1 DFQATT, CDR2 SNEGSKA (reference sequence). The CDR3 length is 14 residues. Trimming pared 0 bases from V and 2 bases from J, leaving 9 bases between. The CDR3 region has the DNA TGCAGTGCTAGAGATTCCGGGAACACAGATACGCAGTATTTT. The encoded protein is CSARDSGNTDTQYF.

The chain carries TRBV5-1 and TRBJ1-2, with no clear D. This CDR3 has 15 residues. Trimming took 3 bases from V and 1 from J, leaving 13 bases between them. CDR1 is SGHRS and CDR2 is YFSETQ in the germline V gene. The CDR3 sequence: CASSSGSNYNYGYTF. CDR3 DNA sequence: TGCGCCAGCAGCTCGGGATCGAACTATAACTATGGCTACACCTTC.

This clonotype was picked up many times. The CDR3 is CASSEQTSQETQYF. CDR3 coding DNA: TGTGCCAGCAGCGAGCAGACCTCGCAAGAGACCCAGTACTTC. The chain recombines TRBV11-1 with TRBJ2-5; D gene uncertain. Germline V gene lookup returns CDR1 SGHAT and CDR2 FQDESV (reference sequence). The germline V and J ends were trimmed by 5 bases and 2 bases, with 12 bases remaining between them. This CDR3 has 14 residues.

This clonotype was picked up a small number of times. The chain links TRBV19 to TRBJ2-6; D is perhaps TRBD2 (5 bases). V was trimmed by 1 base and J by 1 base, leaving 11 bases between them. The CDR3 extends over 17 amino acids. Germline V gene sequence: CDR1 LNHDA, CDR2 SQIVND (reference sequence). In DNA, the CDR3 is TGTGCCAGTAGTATAGTCGGTGGAGGATCTGGGGCCAACGTCCTGACTTTC. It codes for CASSIVGGGSGANVLTF.

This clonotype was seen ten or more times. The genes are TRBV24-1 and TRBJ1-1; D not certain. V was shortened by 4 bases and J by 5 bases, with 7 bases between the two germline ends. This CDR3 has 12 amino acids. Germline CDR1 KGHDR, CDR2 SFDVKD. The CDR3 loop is CATSETGTEAFF. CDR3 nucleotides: TGTGCCACCAGTGAGACGGGTACTGAAGCTTTCTTT.

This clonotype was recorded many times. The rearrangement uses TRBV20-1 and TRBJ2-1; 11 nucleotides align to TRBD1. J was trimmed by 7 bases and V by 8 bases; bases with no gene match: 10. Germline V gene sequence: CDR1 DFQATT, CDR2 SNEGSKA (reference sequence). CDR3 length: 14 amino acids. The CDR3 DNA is TGCAGTTTTCTTCCGGGACAGGGGGGAAATGAGCAGTTCTTC. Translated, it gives CSFLPGQGGNEQFF.

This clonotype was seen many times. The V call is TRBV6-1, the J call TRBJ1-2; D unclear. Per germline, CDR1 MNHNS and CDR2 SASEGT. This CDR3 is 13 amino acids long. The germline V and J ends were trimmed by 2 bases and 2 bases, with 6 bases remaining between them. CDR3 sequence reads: CASSEQANYGYTF. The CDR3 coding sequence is TGTGCCAGCAGTGAACAGGCGAACTATGGCTACACCTTC.

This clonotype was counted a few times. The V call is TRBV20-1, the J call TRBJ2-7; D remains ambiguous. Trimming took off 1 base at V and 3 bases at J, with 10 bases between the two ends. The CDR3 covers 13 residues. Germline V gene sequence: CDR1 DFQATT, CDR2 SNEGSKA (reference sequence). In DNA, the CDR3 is TGCAGTGCTAGAGGATCAGGCCTCTACGAGCAGTACTTC. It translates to CSARGSGLYEQYF.

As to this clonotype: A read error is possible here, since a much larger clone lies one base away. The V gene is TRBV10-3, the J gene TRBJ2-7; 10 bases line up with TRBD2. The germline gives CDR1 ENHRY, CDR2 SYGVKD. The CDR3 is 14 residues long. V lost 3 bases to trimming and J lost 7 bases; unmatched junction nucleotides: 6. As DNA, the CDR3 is TGTGCCATCAGTGACGTAAGCGGGAGGGATGAGCAGTACTTC. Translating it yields CAISDVSGRDEQYF.

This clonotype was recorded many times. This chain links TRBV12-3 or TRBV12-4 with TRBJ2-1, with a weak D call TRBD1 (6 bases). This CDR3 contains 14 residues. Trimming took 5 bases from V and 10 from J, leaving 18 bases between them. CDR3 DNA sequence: TGTGCCAGCAGTCCTAATTTACAGGGAGTGGAGCAGTTCTTC. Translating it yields CASSPNLQGVEQFF.